This TCR beta chain was retrieved from a study of cytomegalovirus exposure and HLA in healthy donors (dated by TCRdb to the late 2010s). Describing the broader study: According to an earlier analysis of around 600 of the donors, about 190 million T cells yielded 120 million or so unique TCR beta sequences and 276 Gb of sequence data. An early release that covered several hundred HLA-typed donors contained about 300 gigabases of sequencing data and 85 million to 100 million unique TCR sequences. Among the roughly 400 genotyped donors, 81% belonged to the genetic ancestry cluster associated with self-reported Caucasian donors. The study was designed to test whether signatures of past pathogen exposure could be identified by cataloging public T cell receptors. The study used immunosequencing to profile the T cell repertoires of some 600 subjects and linked those repertoires to cytomegalovirus serostatus. Along with the roughly 670-subject first cohort, a separate validation cohort of 120 different subjects was used. To predict cytomegalovirus infection status, the study brought together high-throughput TCR immunosequencing, statistical association of individual TCRs with disease status, and machine learning. In a later analysis, previously published TCR beta repertoires from more than 500 donors were re-analyzed and high-resolution HLA genotyping was added so that TCR occurrence patterns could be studied. Rather than drawing on any new phenotypic data, the later analysis identified candidate immune exposures from TCR beta sequences and the way those sequences occurred across donors. An earlier analysis of 587 of the donors used high-throughput TCR beta sequencing to judge whether each TCR beta V gene segment behaved as functional or pseudogenic. Alongside the repertoire data, information on donor age, sex, ethnicity and CMV serostatus was compiled. A later genetic analysis took genome-wide SNP genotypes for about 55% of the 666 donors and used that subset as a discovery cohort. All discovery cohort repertoires had been generated on a single sequencing platform. Class I and class II HLA loci were covered by the typing at four-digit resolution. The number of typed donors differed by locus: roughly 629-630 for A, B, C, DRB1 and DQB1; 522 for DQA1; fewer than 610 for DPA1; and roughly 450 for DPB1. Four to six DR-DQ haplotypes were handled as single units for association and clustering, since linkage in the cohort was strong. Among roughly 370 genotyped donors of the cohort, an average of roughly 240,000 unique TCR beta nucleotide sequences were sequenced per donor, about a sixth of them non-productive. What the authors observed across the whole study: It was suggested by the authors that the approach could potentially be generalized to other disease states and immunological phenotypes. Most TCR sequences were seen in very few donors, while some public TCRs were found in many individuals. Compared with the approximately 670-donor mean, donors in an Asian-associated ancestry cluster had fewer N-insertions in productive TCRs, according to a later genetic analysis. A later analysis found that TCR association rates varied across HLA loci, with DRB1 alleles showing the most associated TCRs and HLA-C alleles the fewest. Seventeen rarely observed V segments, including chromosome 9 orphons, were excluded from the earlier analysis of several hundred of the donors because counts were too low. Sequencing depth was assumed to be roughly uniform across donors in the presence/absence analyses, though that assumption may not hold. In a later analysis, most CMV-associated TCR beta chains were found to appear HLA-restricted, with HLA associations seemingly driven largely by CMV exposure. The classifier was reported to diagnose cytomegalovirus status with high specificity and sensitivity in both the original cohort and the validation cohort. A total of 150 or so TCR beta chains were listed by the study as associated with cytomegalovirus. According to a later analysis, parvovirus B19, influenza, CMV and Epstein-Barr virus appeared linked to several top co-occurrence clusters. In vitro tests confirmed that a few of the cytomegalovirus-associated TCR beta chains recognize cytomegalovirus antigens. The cohort was sequenced for TCR beta chains only, and without alpha or paired-chain data the features that could be detected were limited. When HLA alleles, especially DR and DQ, strongly co-occurred, TCR associations were difficult to assign to individual alleles. Linkage disequilibrium might explain the correlated functional status among segregating V segments, but an unknown experimental factor could not be ruled out. Some IMGT-functional V segments, including TRBV6-2 and TRBV6-3, could not be distinguished by the 87-base-pair reads and were therefore excluded. A cluster of highly shared sequence variants was judged likely to represent a technical artifact of the sequencing pipeline. A later analysis associated some 17,000 TCR beta sequences with specific HLA alleles at a false discovery rate of 0.05. An earlier analysis of around 500 of the donors showed that most TCR beta V segments appeared in productive rearrangements either about 87% or about 30% of the time, which broadly matched IMGT annotations. For the cohort, immune exposure information was limited to CMV serostatus. Compared with equally common non-associated chains, HLA-associated TCR beta chains in a later analysis were more clonally expanded and had lower generation probabilities. Because some donors lacked HLA typing at each locus, the association tests relied only on the typed subset. V-gene and J-gene trimming of TCR beta chains was associated with a missense DCLRE1C variant in a later genetic analysis, and the association was replicated in an independent cohort. A further reported finding was that TCR beta sequences accurately predicted the HLA-A and HLA-B alleles for most subjects in the first cohort.

Library construction relied on the immunoSEQ multiplex PCR assay. The multiplex PCR relied on a mix of 60 forward primers for TCR Vbeta segments and 13 reverse primers for TCR Jbeta segments. The CDR3 region of rearranged TCR beta genes was amplified from genomic DNA with a multiplex PCR assay. The amplified TCR beta libraries were sequenced on the Illumina HiSeq System as 87-base-pair reads. In the paper's pipeline: A later analysis tallied 70 million to 100 million unique TCR beta chains across the 666 repertoires, and around 9.9 million of those chains were shared by two or more donors. To remove PCR and sequencing errors, raw reads were error-corrected and collapsed into unique sequences using a nearest-neighbor algorithm that merged closely related sequences. Alignment of CDR3 sequences to IMGT reference sequences was used to assign V, D and J gene segments. For a sequence to be retained, a match of at least six nucleotides was required to both a V gene segment and a J gene segment. A rearrangement counted as productive if the CDR3 had no stop codons and remained in frame with V and J, and every other rearrangement counted as non-productive. CDR3 was defined by IMGT convention, running from the second conserved V-encoded cysteine to the conserved J-encoded phenylalanine. The earlier analysis of about 610 of the donors excluded sequences that lacked an unambiguous match to a single V gene segment. In an earlier analysis of about 590 of the donors, a V segment was called functional when productive rearrangements were above 56.7%, and segregating when the standard deviation between donors exceeded 5%. A statistical classification framework was built for diagnosing cytomegalovirus status from the catalog of TCR beta chain sequences. A later analysis assigned V and J genes by comparing TCR nucleotide sequences with IMGT/GENE-DB human TR gene sequences. In a later analysis, CDR3 sequences and most-parsimonious VDJ recombination scenarios were assigned using the TCRdist pipeline. In a later analysis, each TCR beta chain was defined by its CDR3 amino acid sequence together with its V-gene family, and reads without a unique V-gene family were excluded. To address suspected cross-contamination and a sequencing artifact, a later analysis removed 450 to 700 highly shared, low-generation-probability nucleotide sequences. For each public chain, a later analysis derived a clonal expansion index from normalized ranks of inferred template counts within each repertoire. Generation probabilities in a later analysis came from a VDJ recombination model fitted to out-of-frame rearrangements, and those results were checked against IGoR. A later analysis scored TCR-TCR, TCR-HLA and TCR-CMV co-occurrence with hypergeometric tests, applying a repertoire-size bias correction to TCR pairs. False discovery rates were estimated in a later analysis by permuting HLA or CMV assignments 20 times. In a later analysis, co-occurring TCRs were grouped using DBSCAN, with TCRdist sequence similarity added in when clustering inside HLA-allele-positive subsets. Co-occurrence clustering excluded repertoires with fewer than 30,000 or more than 120,000 public chains, plus five with anomalous nucleotide sharing. TCRdb provides this immuneACCESS table in a form limited to in-frame rearrangements. Some clones are lacking; in checked studies, under half of them reflect an unresolved V gene, and why the rest are absent is not known. V and J calls and clone size are given by that table; D and trimming were obtained from the DNA. For this sample there are more than 95,000 clones; around 10% appear just once. Together, the top ten hold 5.5% to 7.5% of the sample.

Relative to germline, V is 8 bases shorter and J is 10 bases shorter, with 6 bases between their ends. From cysteine to phenylalanine, the CDR3 is 9 amino acids long. Just the 27-base CDR3 DNA is kept, in frame starting at base 1. From a lookup of the germline V gene, CDR1 and CDR2 are WSHSY and SAAADI. The cohort consisted of 666 healthy bone marrow donors. Cohort members were all nominally healthy when sampled, although unrecorded immune exposures were likely present. The donor was CMV seropositive and belonged to the group of 270 or so seropositive cohort members. Each donor provided a peripheral blood sample, and peripheral blood mononuclear cells were used for TCR beta sequencing. Genomic DNA was extracted from the blood cell samples with the Qiagen DNeasy Blood Extraction Kit. Comments on this clone: What this receptor recognizes is not known. No base quality information exists; no much larger clone differs at one position.

The material sequenced was PBMCs. Recombination linked TRBV10-2 to TRBJ1-5; confidence is insufficient to name the D gene. The receptor comes from a middle-aged man in good health and CMV-seropositive. CDR3 protein: CASGHPQHF. The nucleotide sequence is TGCGCCAGCGGCCATCCCCAGCATTTT.